The clone carrying this TCR beta chain has a handful of counts. The target antigen is unknown. This sample is drawn from a study of identical twins. Germline CDR1 reads MGHRA; CDR2 reads YSYEKL. The CDR3 is made up of 12 amino acids. V was clipped by 4 bases and J by 6 bases, with 10 bases between them. Study-level findings and limits: For cord blood, abundant beta clonotypes had fewer insertions, unlike memory repertoires, which showed none.

One entry per CDR3 protein results from TCRdb running MiXCR on the 5' RACE reads. The sample holds fewer than 500,000 distinct CDR3 sequences, roughly an eighth seen once. The same specimen was also included in a second study, on yellow fever vaccine responses in identical twins.

This chain connects TRBV4-1 to TRBJ2-7, with a possible D match to TRBD1 (5 bases). The sample taken for sequencing was CD4+ T cells sorted from blood. The receptor's source is a young woman in good health. The CDR3 protein is CASSPRRGEQYF. CDR3 in DNA: TGCGCCAGCAGCCCCAGAAGGGGCGAGCAGTACTTC.